This T cell receptor (beta chain) was captured by sequencing in a study of CD8 T cells in Susac syndrome. This clonotype has just one count. About 0.5 to 1 ug RNA was reverse transcribed with random hexamers. One entry per CDR3 protein, called by TCRdb with MiXCR from the immunoSEQ multiplex PCR reads. The repertoire holds 170,000 or so distinct CDR3 sequences, with approximately 95% as singletons. The origin of this receptor is a human donor with Susac syndrome. The sample was CD4+ T cells from PBMCs.

The CDR3 loop is CAWSYTVRLVDEQFF. The DNA of the CDR3 is TGTGCCTGGAGTTACACGGTCAGGCTGGTGGATGAGCAGTTCTTC. J is TRBJ2-1 and V is TRBV30; D gene ambiguous. V was shortened by 2 bases and J by 8 bases, with 19 bases between the two germline ends. CDR3 length equals 15 residues. Germline CDR1 reads GTSNPN; CDR2 reads SVGIG (reference sequence).